Each of the 25 T cell receptor beta chains below was sequenced from the same sample in a study of Ad26.COV2.S vaccination and SARS-CoV-2 variants (dated by TCRdb to about 2021). Libraries were prepared through the immunoSEQ multiplex PCR assay. This immuneACCESS table, as held by TCRdb, lists in-frame sequences with V and J called but not all clones. Of the missing ones, under half trace to an unresolved V gene in checked studies; the others have no known cause. For this sample there are around 370,000 clones; 92% appear just once. In total, the top ten clones hold 3.5% to 4.5% of the sample. In light of the paper, this sample's time point label describes: individuals recovered from natural SARS-CoV-2 infection. Material: peripheral blood, obtained after recovery from COVID-19. The receptor set was obtained from a human donor who had recovered from COVID-19.

DNA of the CDR3: TGTGCCAGCAGCCACGGGACTAGCGGGGGGGGACCCCAAGAGACCCAGTACTTC. Its protein product is CASSHGTSGGGPQETQYF. V and J are TRBV11-2 and TRBJ2-5; 16 bases match TRBD2. After removal of 5 bases from V and 1 base from J, the junction contained 7 bases not matched to a gene. The CDR3 loop spans 18 amino acids. The germline V gene encodes CDR1 SGHAT and CDR2 FQNNGV. The full variable domain, its missing parts supplied by reference TRBV11-2 and TRBJ2-5, is EAGVAQSPRYKIIEKRQSVAFWCNPISGHATLYWYQQILGQGPKLLIQFQNNGVVDDSQLPKDRFSAERLKGVDSTLKIQPAKLEDSAVYLCASSHGTSGGGPQETQYFGPGTRLLVL.

The chain recombines TRBV7-9 with TRBJ2-6, with 10 bases aligning to TRBD2. Per germline, CDR1 SEHNR and CDR2 FQNEAQ (reference sequence). V lost 1 base, J lost 3 bases, and 9 bases stayed unmatched. This CDR3 comprises 19 residues. CDR3 in amino acids: CASSLGRAGGKNGANVLTF. CDR3 in DNA: TGTGCCAGCAGCTTAGGAAGAGCGGGGGGGAAGAATGGGGCCAACGTCCTGACTTTC.

The chain carries TRBV27 and TRBJ2-1, with D possibly being TRBD1 (6 bases). The CDR3 runs 14 residues. Trimming removed 3 bases from V and 4 bases from J, with 10 bases in between. CDR1 MNHEY and CDR2 SMNVEV come from the germline V gene (reference sequence). CDR3 loop: CASSLRGLYNEQFF. CDR3 DNA sequence: TGTGCCAGCAGTTTGAGGGGGTTGTACAATGAGCAGTTCTTC.

The chain's CDR3 is CASSWGTGDENIQYF. The CDR3 DNA reads TGTGCCAGCAGTTGGGGGACAGGGGATGAAAACATTCAGTACTTC. This rearrangement joins TRBV6-5 to TRBJ2-4; TRBD1 agrees at 10 bases. Losses at the gene ends were 4 bases for V and 5 bases for J; bases not matched to a gene: 5. Germline CDR1 and CDR2: MNHEY and SVGAGI. The CDR3 loop spans 15 amino acids.

The chain combines TRBV4-2 with TRBJ1-2; the match to TRBD1 covers 7 bases. This CDR3 contains 12 residues. From germline, CDR1 is LGHNA and CDR2 YNFKEQ. The V and J ends lost 8 bases and 8 bases, in that order; junction bases with no gene match: 8. The CDR3 nucleotides read TGTGCCAGCCAAGGGGGCTCGGAGGGCTACACCTTC. This gives the protein CASQGGSEGYTF.

The V gene is TRBV6-5, the J gene TRBJ1-2; no clear D gene. V lost 0 bases, J lost 2 bases, and 7 bases lay in between. This CDR3 contains 14 residues. From germline, CDR1 is MNHEY and CDR2 SVGAGI. CDR3 sequence reads: CASSYSLPNYGYTF. Written as DNA, the CDR3 is TGTGCCAGCAGTTACTCACTGCCAAACTATGGCTACACCTTC.

This clone was found a few times. The chain carries TRBV5-1 and TRBJ1-6, with no clear D. The CDR3 runs 13 residues. Trimming pared 4 bases from V and 10 bases from J, leaving 12 bases between. Germline V gene lookup returns CDR1 SGHRS and CDR2 YFSETQ. The CDR3 protein is CASSPPQRSPLHF. The CDR3 DNA reads TGCGCCAGCAGCCCGCCCCAGAGGTCACCCCTCCACTTT.

The chain carries TRBV6-5 and TRBJ2-1; D might be TRBD1 or TRBD2, each matching 5 bases. Germline loops: CDR1 MNHEY, CDR2 SVGAGI. The CDR3 has 15 residues. Trimming cost V 5 bases and J 0 bases, with 11 bases left between them. For the CDR3, the DNA is TGTGCCAGCAGTCTCGTGGGGGACTCCTACAATGAGCAGTTCTTC. It is translated as CASSLVGDSYNEQFF.

The chain recombines TRBV3-1 (or the pseudogene TRBV3-2) with TRBJ1-2; D remains ambiguous. V lost 0 bases to trimming and J lost 4 bases, with 9 bases between them. The length of the CDR3 is 14 residues. Per the germline V gene, CDR1 is LGHDT and CDR2 is YNNKEL (reference sequence). CDR3 residues: CASSQDPGRYGYTF. In DNA form, the CDR3 reads TGTGCCAGCAGCCAAGATCCCGGACGCTATGGCTACACCTTC.

The rearrangement joins TRBV6-5 to TRBJ1-2; D may be TRBD1 (5 bases). The CDR3 contains 14 residues. Trimming pared 6 bases from V and 2 bases from J, leaving 13 bases between. The germline CDR1 and CDR2 sequences are MNHEY and SVGAGI. CDR3 residues: CASSLGQGNYGYTF. The CDR3 DNA reads TGTGCCAGCAGCCTGGGGCAGGGAAACTATGGCTACACCTTC.

The J gene is TRBJ2-7, the V gene TRBV6-1; D is unresolved. CDR1 and CDR2 from the germline V gene are MNHNS and SASEGT. V was shortened by 1 base and J by 2 bases, with 18 bases between the two germline ends. The CDR3 totals 17 residues. CDR3 region: CASSEVGVVGPAYEQYF. CDR3 nucleotide sequence: TGTGCCAGCAGTGAAGTGGGTGTTGTAGGGCCCGCCTACGAGCAGTACTTC.

The rearrangement links TRBV10-3 to TRBJ1-1, with TRBD1 identical over 9 bases. The germline gives CDR1 ENHRY, CDR2 SYGVKD. The CDR3 extends over 14 amino acids. The V gene end was trimmed by 10 bases and the J gene end by 11 bases; junction bases not matched to a gene: 17. For the CDR3, the DNA is TGTGCCAGCGACCCGGGACAGGGACTTCTGGGGGCTTTCTTT. Amino acids: CASDPGQGLLGAFF.

The V gene is TRBV6-6, the J gene TRBJ1-1; D is uncertain. Germline CDR1 is MNHNY and CDR2 is SVGAGI (reference sequence). V was clipped by 4 bases and J by 7 bases, with 7 bases between them. The CDR3 runs to 11 residues. The DNA for the CDR3 is TGTGCCAGCAGTTTGGACGGTGAAGCTTTCTTT. Its translation is CASSLDGEAFF.

The V and J genes are TRBV6-4 and TRBJ1-6; TRBD1 agrees at 9 bases. V shed 6 bases and J 5 bases; nucleotides not matched to a gene: 2. The CDR3 is made up of 14 amino acids. In germline, CDR1 is MRHNA, CDR2 SNTAGT. As DNA, the CDR3 is TGTGCCAGCAGGGGGACAGGGAATAATTCACCCCTCCACTTT. Protein sequence: CASRGTGNNSPLHF.

CDR3 nucleotides: TGTGCCATCAGTGCCGTTAGCGGGGGGGCCCAGACCCAGTACTTC. Its protein is CAISAVSGGAQTQYF. The chain combines TRBV10-3 with TRBJ2-5; TRBD2 matches 11 bases. The CDR3 covers 15 residues. Germline V gives CDR1 ENHRY, CDR2 SYGVKD. After removal of 4 bases from V and 6 bases from J, the junction contained 7 bases not matched to a gene.

The chain has TRBV27 and TRBJ2-1, with 7 bases aligning to TRBD2. This CDR3 has 14 residues. The junction had 7 bases not matched to a gene; V was cut back by 3 bases and J by 8 bases. The germline gives CDR1 MNHEY, CDR2 SMNVEV (reference sequence). This CDR3 reads CASSLSGTKDEQFF. CDR3 sequence (DNA): TGTGCCAGCAGTTTGTCCGGGACTAAGGATGAGCAGTTCTTC.

The chain recombines TRBV25-1 with TRBJ1-1; D gene uncertain. CDR1 MGHDK and CDR2 SYGVNS come from the germline V gene. The CDR3 contains 12 residues. The ends were cut back, 1 base at V and 11 bases at J, with 11 bases in the middle. CDR3 coding DNA: TGTGCCAGCAGTGAATCGGGTCTTAGGGCTTTCTTT. Translating it yields CASSESGLRAFF.

This sequence joins TRBV5-1 and TRBJ1-1, with 8 bases that match TRBD1. This CDR3 region has 14 residues. Unmatched junction bases numbered 2, after V lost 4 bases and J lost 0 bases. Germline CDR1 is SGHRS and CDR2 is YFSETQ. The DNA of the CDR3 is TGCGCCAGCAGCATGACAGGGGTGAACACTGAAGCTTTCTTT. Its protein is CASSMTGVNTEAFF.

The gene calls are TRBV27 and TRBJ2-5; 10 bases are shared with TRBD1. With 5 bases clipped from V and 4 bases from J, the junction kept 10 bases outside the gene matches. The CDR3 is 16 amino acids. CDR1 is MNHEY, CDR2 SMNVEV, per germline (reference sequence). The CDR3 loop reads CASSTGTGAFVETQYF. The CDR3 nucleotides are TGTGCCAGCAGTACCGGGACAGGGGCTTTCGTAGAGACCCAGTACTTC.

The chain is built from TRBV7-9 and TRBJ1-5; no clear D gene. Per the germline V gene, CDR1 is SEHNR and CDR2 is FQNEAQ (reference sequence). The CDR3 consists of 13 residues. The V end was cut by 2 bases, the J end by 3 bases, with 5 bases between. Here the CDR3 DNA reads TGTGCCAGCAGCTTATCCCCCAATCAGCCCCAGCATTTT. Protein: CASSLSPNQPQHF. Combining the CDR3 with reference TRBV7-9 and TRBJ1-5 gives the whole variable domain DTGVSQNPRHKITKRGQNVTFRCDPISEHNRLYWYRQTLGQGPEFLTYFQNEAQLEKSRLLSDRFSAERPKGSFSTLEIQRTEQGDSAMYLCASSLSPNQPQHFGDGTRLSIL.

J is TRBJ2-7 and V is TRBV11-2; perhaps TRBD2 as D (6 bases). Trimming removed 1 base at V and 6 bases at J, with 13 bases between. The CDR3 covers 14 residues. Germline values: CDR1 SGHAT, CDR2 FQNNGV. In nucleotides, the CDR3 is TGTGCCAGCAGCTTAGTGTCCGGGGGTGCCGAGCAGTACTTC. Translation gives CASSLVSGGAEQYF.

This rearrangement joins TRBV6-6 to TRBJ2-1; TRBD1 matches at 7 bases. The CDR3 loop spans 15 amino acids. The germline V gene has CDR1 MNHNY and CDR2 SVGAGI (reference sequence). V shed 8 bases, J shed 0 bases, and the junction held 7 bases outside the gene matches. CDR3 residues: CASFGQASSYNEQFF. The DNA for the CDR3 is TGTGCCAGCTTCGGACAGGCCAGCTCCTACAATGAGCAGTTCTTC.

V is TRBV24-1 and J is TRBJ2-1; D perhaps matches TRBD1 (6 bases). This CDR3 spans 14 amino acids. In germline, CDR1 is KGHDR, CDR2 SFDVKD. Trimming took off 3 bases at V and 9 bases at J, with 14 bases between the two ends. In DNA form, the CDR3 reads TGTGCCACCAGTGATGGGGGCGACGTTGGTGAGCAGTTCTTC. It specifies CATSDGGDVGEQFF.

This clone has just a few counts. Other DNA sequences within the sample encode an identical CDR3. J is TRBJ1-2 and V is TRBV9; possible D gene TRBD1, 5 bases. V lost 0 bases to trimming and J lost 5 bases, with 5 bases between them. The CDR3 is 12 amino acids. CDR1 and CDR2 (germline): SGDLS, YYNGEE. Here the CDR3 reads CASSVAGYGYTF. CDR3 nucleotides: TGTGCCAGCAGCGTAGCAGGGTATGGCTACACCTTC.

The chain recombines TRBV6-5 with TRBJ2-1; D uncertain. This CDR3 has 14 amino acids. Germline V gene lookup returns CDR1 MNHEY and CDR2 SVGAGI. V dropped 8 bases and J dropped 0 bases, with 11 bases sitting between them. CDR3 residues: CASSGFPSYNEQFF. The CDR3 DNA is TGTGCCAGCTCCGGCTTCCCCTCCTACAATGAGCAGTTCTTC.